This section outlines one TCR beta chain sequence together with its context. The data derive from a study of blood T cell repertoires in COVID-19. Assay: immunoSEQ multiplex PCR; the TCRdb copy retains only in-frame clones and omits some. This table has 220,000 or so clones, 65% to 85% appearing once. This CDR3 region has 15 residues. V dropped 3 bases and J dropped 2 bases, with 10 bases sitting between them. From germline, CDR1 is MNHNY and CDR2 SVGAGI (reference sequence). The source material was PBMCs or T cells enriched from blood (not recorded which). The TCR originated in a woman in her 40s who had recovered from COVID-19. This chain links TRBV6-6 with TRBJ2-2; maybe TRBD2 (5 bases). CDR3 sequence: CASSYSSGNTGELFF. CDR3 nucleotide sequence: TGTGCCAGCAGTTATTCCAGCGGCAACACCGGGGAGCTGTTTTTT.